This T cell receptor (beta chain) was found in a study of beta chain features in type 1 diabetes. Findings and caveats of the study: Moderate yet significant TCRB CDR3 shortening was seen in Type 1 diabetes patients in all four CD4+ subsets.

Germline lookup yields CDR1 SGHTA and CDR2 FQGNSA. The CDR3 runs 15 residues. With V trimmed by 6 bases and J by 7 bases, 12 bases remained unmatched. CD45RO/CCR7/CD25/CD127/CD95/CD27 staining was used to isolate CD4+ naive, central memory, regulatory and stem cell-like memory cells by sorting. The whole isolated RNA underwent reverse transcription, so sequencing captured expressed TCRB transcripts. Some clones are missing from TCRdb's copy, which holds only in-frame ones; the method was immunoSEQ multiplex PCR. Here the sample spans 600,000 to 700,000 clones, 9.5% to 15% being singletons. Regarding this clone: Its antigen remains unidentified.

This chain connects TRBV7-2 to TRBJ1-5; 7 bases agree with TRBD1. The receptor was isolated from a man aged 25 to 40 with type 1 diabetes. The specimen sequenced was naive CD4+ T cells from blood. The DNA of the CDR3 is TGTGCCAGCAGTTGGACCGCAGGGGGATCGCAGCCCCAGCATTTT. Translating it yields CASSWTAGGSQPQHF.